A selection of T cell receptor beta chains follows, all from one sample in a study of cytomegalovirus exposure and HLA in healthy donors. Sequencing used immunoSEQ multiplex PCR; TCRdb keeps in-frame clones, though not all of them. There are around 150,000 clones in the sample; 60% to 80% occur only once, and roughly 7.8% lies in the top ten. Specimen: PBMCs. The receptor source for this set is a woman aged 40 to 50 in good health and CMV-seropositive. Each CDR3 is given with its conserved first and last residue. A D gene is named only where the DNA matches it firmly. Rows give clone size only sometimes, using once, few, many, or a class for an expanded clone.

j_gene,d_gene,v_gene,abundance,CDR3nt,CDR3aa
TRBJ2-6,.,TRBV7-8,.,TGTGCCAGCAGCCCGACAGTCCTCGGGGCCAACGTCCTGACTTTC,CASSPTVLGANVLTF
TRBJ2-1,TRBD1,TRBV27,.,TGTGCCACCTATTCTGCCCGCGGGACAGGGATCAATGAGCAGTTCTTC,CATYSARGTGINEQFF
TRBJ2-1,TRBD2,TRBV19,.,TGTGCCAGTAGTCCCCGGACTAGCGGGAGTTATGAGCAGTTCTTC,CASSPRTSGSYEQFF
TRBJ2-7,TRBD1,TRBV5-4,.,TGTGCCAGCAGCTGGGGGTCAGGGGGTTCTCTCTACGAGCAGTACTTC,CASSWGSGGSLYEQYF
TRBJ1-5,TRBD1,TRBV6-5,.,TGTGCCAGCAGGCCGGGACAGTATAGCAATCAGCCCCAGCATTTT,CASRPGQYSNQPQHF
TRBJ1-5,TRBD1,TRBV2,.,TGTGCCAGCAAGGACAGGGGCGTTGTTAATAGCAATCAGCCCCAGCATTTT,CASKDRGVVNSNQPQHF
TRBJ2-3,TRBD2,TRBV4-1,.,TGCGCCAGCAGCCGCTCGGGACTAGCGGGCAACACAGATACGCAGTATTTT,CASSRSGLAGNTDTQYF
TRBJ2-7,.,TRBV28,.,TGTGCCAGCAGTCCGGGTAGTACCACCTACGAGCAGTACTTC,CASSPGSTTYEQYF
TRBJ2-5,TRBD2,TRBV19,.,TGTGCCAGTAGGCCGGGACTAGCGGGCCTTCAAGAGACCCAGTACTTC,CASRPGLAGLQETQYF
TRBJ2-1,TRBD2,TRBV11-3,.,TGTGCCAGCAGCCCAGGGACTAGCGGGATGTCCTACAATGAGCAGTTCTTC,CASSPGTSGMSYNEQFF
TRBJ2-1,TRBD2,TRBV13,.,TGTGCCAGCAGCTTAGACGGACTAGCGGGACACTCCTACAATGAGCAGTTCTTC,CASSLDGLAGHSYNEQFF
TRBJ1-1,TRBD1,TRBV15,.,TGTGCCACCAGCAGAGATAAGGCGGCCAGGGGGCAGGGGGGCACTGAAGCTTTCTTT,CATSRDKAARGQGGTEAFF
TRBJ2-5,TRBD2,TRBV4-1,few,TGCGCCAGCAGCCAAGGTCGTAGCGGGCTGCAAGAGACCCAGTACTTC,CASSQGRSGLQETQYF
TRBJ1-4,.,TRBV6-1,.,TGTGCCAGCAGTGAACAGAATAATGAAAAACTGTTTTTT,CASSEQNNEKLFF
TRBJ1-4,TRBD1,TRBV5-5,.,TGTGCCAGCAGCCTTGACAGGGGGCTCGGTGAAAAACTGTTTTTT,CASSLDRGLGEKLFF
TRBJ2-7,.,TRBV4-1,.,TGCGCCAGCAGCCAAGATAAGGGGGACGAGCAGTACTTC,CASSQDKGDEQYF
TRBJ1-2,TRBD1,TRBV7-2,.,TGTGCCAGCGGGAAGGGGTCGGGACAGGGGTATGGCTACACCTTC,CASGKGSGQGYGYTF
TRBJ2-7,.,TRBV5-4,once,TGTGCCAGCAGCTTGGGGGCGGGACTTAACTACGAGCAGTACTTC,CASSLGAGLNYEQYF
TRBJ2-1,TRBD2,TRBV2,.,TGTGCCAGCAGTGAGGGACTAGCGGGACTCAATGAGCAGTTCTTC,CASSEGLAGLNEQFF
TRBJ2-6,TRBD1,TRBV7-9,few,TGTGCCAGCAGCTCGACCGACAGGGACCCCAACGTCCTGACTTTC,CASSSTDRDPNVLTF
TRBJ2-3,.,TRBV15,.,TGTGCCACCAGCAGAGATTCCGGGATCACAGATACGCAGTATTTT,CATSRDSGITDTQYF
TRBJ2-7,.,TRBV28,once,TGTGCCAGCAGTCCGTGGGAACTAGCAGGTACCTACGAGCAGTACTTC,CASSPWELAGTYEQYF
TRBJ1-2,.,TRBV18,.,TGTGCCAGCTCACCGGAAGGACAAATAGGCTACACCTTC,CASSPEGQIGYTF
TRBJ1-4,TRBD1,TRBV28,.,TGTGCCAGCAGTACAGGGGCAACTAATGAAAAACTGTTTTTT,CASSTGATNEKLFF
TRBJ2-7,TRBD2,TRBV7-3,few,TGTGCCAGCAGCTTGCGACTAGCGGGGCCCTACGAGCAGTACTTC,CASSLRLAGPYEQYF
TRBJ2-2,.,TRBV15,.,TGTGCCACCAGCAGAGATCGGTCGGGAGCTGGGGAGCTGTTTTTT,CATSRDRSGAGELFF